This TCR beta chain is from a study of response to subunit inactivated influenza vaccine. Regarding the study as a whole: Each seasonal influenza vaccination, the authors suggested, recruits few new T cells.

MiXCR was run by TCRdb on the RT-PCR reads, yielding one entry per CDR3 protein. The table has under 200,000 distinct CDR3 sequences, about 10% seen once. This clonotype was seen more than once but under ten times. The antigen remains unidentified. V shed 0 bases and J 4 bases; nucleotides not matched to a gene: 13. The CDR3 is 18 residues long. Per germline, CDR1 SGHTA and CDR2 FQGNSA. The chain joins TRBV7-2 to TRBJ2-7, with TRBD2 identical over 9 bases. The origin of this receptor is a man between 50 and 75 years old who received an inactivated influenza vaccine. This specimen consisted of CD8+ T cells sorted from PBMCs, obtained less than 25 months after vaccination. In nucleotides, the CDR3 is TGTGCCAGCAGCTTAGCGCGACGGTTAGCGGGGGTATTTTACGAGCAGTACTTC. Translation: CASSLARRLAGVFYEQYF. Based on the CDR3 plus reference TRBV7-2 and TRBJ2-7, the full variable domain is GAGVSQSPSNKVTEKGKDVELRCDPISGHTALYWYRQSLGQGLEFLIYFQGNSAPDKSGLPSDRFSAERTGGSVSTLTIQRTQQEDSAVYLCASSLARRLAGVFYEQYFGPGTRLTVT.